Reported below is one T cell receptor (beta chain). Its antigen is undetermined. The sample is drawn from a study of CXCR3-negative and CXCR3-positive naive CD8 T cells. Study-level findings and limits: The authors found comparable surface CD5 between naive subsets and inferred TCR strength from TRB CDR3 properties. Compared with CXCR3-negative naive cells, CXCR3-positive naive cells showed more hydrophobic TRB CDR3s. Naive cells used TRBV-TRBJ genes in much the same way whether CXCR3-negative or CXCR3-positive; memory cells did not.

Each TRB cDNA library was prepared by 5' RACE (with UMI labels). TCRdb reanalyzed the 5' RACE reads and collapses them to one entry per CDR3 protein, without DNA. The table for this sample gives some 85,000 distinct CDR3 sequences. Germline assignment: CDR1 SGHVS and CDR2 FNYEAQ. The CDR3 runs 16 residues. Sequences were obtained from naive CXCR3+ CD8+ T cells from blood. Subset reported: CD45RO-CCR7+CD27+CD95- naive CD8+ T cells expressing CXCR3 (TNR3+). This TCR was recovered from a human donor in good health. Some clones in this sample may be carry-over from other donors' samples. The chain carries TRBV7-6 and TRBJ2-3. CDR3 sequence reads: CASSLGSGLGTDTQYF. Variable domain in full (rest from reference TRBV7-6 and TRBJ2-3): GAGVSQSPRYKVTKRGQDVALRCDPISGHVSLYWYRQALGQGPEFLTYFNYEAQQDKSGLPNDRFSAERPEGSISTLTIQRTEQRDSAMYRCASSLGSGLGTDTQYFGPGTRLTVL.